This T cell receptor beta chain stems from a study of early T cells in non-severe SARS-CoV-2 infection. The wider study: Unsorted whole blood bulk RNA was sequenced, with unpaired chains.

This clonotype was counted between two and nine times. What it binds is unknown. Notes on the study in general: Private and CD4 specificities were missed by VDJdb matching, skewed to anti-spike CD8.

As part of library construction, unique molecular identifiers were attached to individual cDNA molecules. In TCRdb, the 5' RACE reads were re-called with MiXCR into one record per CDR3 protein. The repertoire holds roughly 83,000 distinct CDR3 sequences, with about 12% as singletons. The origin of this receptor is an adult who was a healthcare worker with PCR-confirmed SARS-CoV-2 infection or an uninfected control (not recorded which). The specimen was whole blood, collected at baseline.

CDR3 protein: CASGFTGRSYGYTF. The CDR3 bases are TGTGCTAGTGGTTTCACAGGGCGGAGCTATGGCTACACCTTC. The chain uses TRBV12-5 and TRBJ1-2, with D perhaps TRBD1 (6 bases). Germline V gives CDR1 LGHNT, CDR2 FRNRAP. The V end was cut by 3 bases, the J end by 4 bases, with 12 bases between. There are 14 residues in the CDR3.